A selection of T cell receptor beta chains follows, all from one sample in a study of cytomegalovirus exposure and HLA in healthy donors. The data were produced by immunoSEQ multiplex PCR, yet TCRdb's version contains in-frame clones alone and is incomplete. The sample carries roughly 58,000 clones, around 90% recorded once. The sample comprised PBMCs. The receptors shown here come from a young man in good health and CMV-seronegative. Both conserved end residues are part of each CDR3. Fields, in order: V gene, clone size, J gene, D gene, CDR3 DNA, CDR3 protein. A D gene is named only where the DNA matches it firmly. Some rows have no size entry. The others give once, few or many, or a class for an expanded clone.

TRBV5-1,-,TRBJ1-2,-,TGCGCCAGCAGCTTGGCCATATGGGAGTATGGCTACACCTTC,CASSLAIWEYGYTF
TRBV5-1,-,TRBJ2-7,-,TGCGCCAGCAGCGGGAGCGGACCCTACGAGCAGTACTTC,CASSGSGPYEQYF
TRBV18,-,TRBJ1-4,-,TGTGCCAGCTCACCGGGGACTGGGGATGAAAAACTGTTTTTT,CASSPGTGDEKLFF
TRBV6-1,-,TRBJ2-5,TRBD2,TGTGCCAGCAGTTTGGGACTACAAGAGACCCAGTACTTC,CASSLGLQETQYF
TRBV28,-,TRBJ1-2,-,TGTGCCAGTACCCCGGGGGTGGAAGGCTACACCTTC,CASTPGVEGYTF
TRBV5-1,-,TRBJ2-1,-,TGCGCCAGCAGACCTACAGGGAGCGGCTCCTACAATGAGCAGTTCTTC,CASRPTGSGSYNEQFF
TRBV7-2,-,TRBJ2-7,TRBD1,TGTGCCAGCAGCTCCCGGGACAGCAACTACGAGCAGTACTTC,CASSSRDSNYEQYF
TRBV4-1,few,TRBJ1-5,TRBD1,TGCGCCAGCAGCGAGGACAGGGGACAGCCCCAGCATTTT,CASSEDRGQPQHF
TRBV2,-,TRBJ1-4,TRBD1,TGTGCCAGCATGGACAGGGCAGAAAAACTGTTTTTT,CASMDRAEKLFF
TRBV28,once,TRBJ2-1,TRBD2,TGTGCCAGCAGTGCGGACGGGACTAGCGGGCAGCAGTTCTTC,CASSADGTSGQQFF
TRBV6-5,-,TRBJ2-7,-,TGTGCCAGCAGCCCCCGAGGCGGCTCCTCCTACGAGCAGTACTTC,CASSPRGGSSYEQYF
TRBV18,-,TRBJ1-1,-,TGTGCCAGCTCACTCGGCGGGGGGCACACTGAAGCTTTCTTT,CASSLGGGHTEAFF
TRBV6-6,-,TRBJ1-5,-,TGTGCCAGCAGTGATAACAGGGATTATCAGCCCCAGCATTTT,CASSDNRDYQPQHF
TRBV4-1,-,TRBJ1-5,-,TGCGCCAGCAGCCCCCTTGGAGCCAATCAGCCCCAGCATTTT,CASSPLGANQPQHF
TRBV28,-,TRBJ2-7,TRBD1,TGTGCCAGCAGTTCCCCCGGGACAGGAGCCTACGAGCAGTACTTC,CASSSPGTGAYEQYF
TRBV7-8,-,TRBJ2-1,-,TGTGCCAGCAGCTTCCTAGACTCGGAGCAGTTCTTC,CASSFLDSEQFF
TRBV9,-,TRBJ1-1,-,TGTGCCAGCAGCGTAGGGTTCGAGGGGAACACTGAAGCTTTCTTT,CASSVGFEGNTEAFF
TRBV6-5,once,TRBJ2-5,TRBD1,TGTGCCAGCAGTTACTCGAAGCCCAGGACAGGGGGCACCCAGTACTTC,CASSYSKPRTGGTQYF
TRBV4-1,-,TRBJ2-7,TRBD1,TGCGCCAGCAGCCAAGCCTCCGGGACAGGGATCTACGAGCAGTACTTC,CASSQASGTGIYEQYF
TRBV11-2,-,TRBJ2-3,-,TGTGCCAGCAGCTTAATCTTGGCTAGCACAGATACGCAGTATTTT,CASSLILASTDTQYF
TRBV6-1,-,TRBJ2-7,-,TGTGCCAGCAGTCAGGGCTCCGAGCAGTACTTC,CASSQGSEQYF
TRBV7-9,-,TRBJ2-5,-,TGTGCCAGCAGCCCCCCCCTCGGGATATACGCCCAAGGGGAGACCCAGTACTTC,CASSPPLGIYAQGETQYF
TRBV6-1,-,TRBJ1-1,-,TGTGCCAGCATAAGACAGCCGTACACTGAAGCTTTCTTT,CASIRQPYTEAFF
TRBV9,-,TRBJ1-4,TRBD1,TGTGCCAGCAGCGATCACCCCGGGACAGGGTTATATGAAAAACTGTTTTTT,CASSDHPGTGLYEKLFF
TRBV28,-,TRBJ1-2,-,TGTGCCAGCAGTTTCCGGGGGTTCGCCTATGGCTACACCTTC,CASSFRGFAYGYTF
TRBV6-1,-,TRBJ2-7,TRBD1,TGTGCCACCAAGAAAACAGGGGGCAAATACGAGCAGTACTTC,CATKKTGGKYEQYF
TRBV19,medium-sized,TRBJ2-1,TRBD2,TGTGCCAGTAGTATAAAGTGGGAGGGAGGCAATGAGCAGTTCTTC,CASSIKWEGGNEQFF
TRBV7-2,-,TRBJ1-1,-,TGTGCCAGCAGCTTATCCCCATCCGAAGCTTTCTTT,CASSLSPSEAFF
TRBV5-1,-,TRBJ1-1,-,TGCGCCAGCAGCCGGGAAGAGGTACGCACTGAAGCTTTCTTT,CASSREEVRTEAFF
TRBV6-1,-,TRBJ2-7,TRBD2,TGTGCCAGCAGTGCTCGATTTAGCGGGCCCTCCTACGAGCAGTACTTC,CASSARFSGPSYEQYF
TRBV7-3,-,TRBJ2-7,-,TGTGCCAGCAGCTTAAATAACGGACAGCCACATTACGAGCAGTACTTC,CASSLNNGQPHYEQYF
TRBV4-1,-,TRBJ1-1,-,TGCGCCAGCAGCCGGCCAGGGGTTGCGAACACTGAAGCTTTCTTT,CASSRPGVANTEAFF
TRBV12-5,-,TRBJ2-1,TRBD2,TGTGCTAGTGGTTTGGTAGAACTAGCGGGAGTTCCGAGCTCCTACAATGAGCAGTTCTTC,CASGLVELAGVPSSYNEQFF
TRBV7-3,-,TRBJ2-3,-,TGTGCCAGCAGCTTTTCATCGAGCGGCACAGATACGCAGTATTTT,CASSFSSSGTDTQYF
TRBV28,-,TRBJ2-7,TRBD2,TGTGCCAGCAGTAAGGCGGGGGACTCCTACGAGCAGTACTTC,CASSKAGDSYEQYF
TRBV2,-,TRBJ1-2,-,TGTGCCAGGAGAGGGGGTGGCTATGGCTACACCTTC,CARRGGGYGYTF
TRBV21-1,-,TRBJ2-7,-,TGTGCCAGCCCGACCGGGGGGACGGACGAGCAGTACTTC,CASPTGGTDEQYF
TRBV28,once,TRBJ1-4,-,TGTGCCAGCAGTTTAAGGCGCAGGGGTGCTGAAAAACTGTTTTTT,CASSLRRRGAEKLFF
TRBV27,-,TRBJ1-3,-,TGTGCCAGCAGCCCCCTCTCTGGAAACACCATATATTTT,CASSPLSGNTIYF
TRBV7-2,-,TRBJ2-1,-,TGTGCCAGCAGCTTAGCCTGGCTAGCGAATTACGAGAATGAGCAGTTCTTC,CASSLAWLANYENEQFF
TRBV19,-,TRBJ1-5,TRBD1,TGTGCCAGTAGTCAGGTTGGACAGGGGATTGGCAATCAGCCCCAGCATTTT,CASSQVGQGIGNQPQHF
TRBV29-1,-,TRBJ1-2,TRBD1,TGCAGCGTTTCCTCCCGGGACAGGGGCTTGGGTGGCTACACCTTC,CSVSSRDRGLGGYTF
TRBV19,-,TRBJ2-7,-,TGTGCCAGTAGTGCGGGACTGGGCTACGAGCAGTACTTC,CASSAGLGYEQYF
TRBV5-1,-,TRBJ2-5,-,TGCGCCAGCAGCACACAGGGTTGGTCGGAGACCCAGTACTTC,CASSTQGWSETQYF
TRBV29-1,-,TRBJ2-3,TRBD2,TGCAGCGTTAGAGGTTGGCTAGCGGGAGGGACAGATACGCAGTATTTT,CSVRGWLAGGTDTQYF
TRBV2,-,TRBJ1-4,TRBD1,TGTGCCAGCCGAACGACAGGGGAAAATGAAAAACTGTTTTTT,CASRTTGENEKLFF
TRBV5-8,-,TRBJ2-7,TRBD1,TGTGCCAGTCCGAGGGGGCAGGCCCTAATCATCGAGCAGTACTTC,CASPRGQALIIEQYF
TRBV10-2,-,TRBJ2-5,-,TGCGCCAGCAGTTATCAGTACCAAGAGACCCAGTACTTC,CASSYQYQETQYF
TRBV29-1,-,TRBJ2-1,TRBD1,TGCAGCGCCTCCCCCCAGGGGGATGAGCAGTTCTTC,CSASPQGDEQFF
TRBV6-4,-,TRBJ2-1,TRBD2,TGTGCCAGCAGTGAAAAAGCGGGAGAAGGGAATGAGCAGTTCTTC,CASSEKAGEGNEQFF
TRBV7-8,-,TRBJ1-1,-,TGTGCCAGCAGCCCAGGGAATTGGAACACTGAAGCTTTCTTT,CASSPGNWNTEAFF
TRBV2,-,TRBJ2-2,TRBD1,TGTGCCAGCAGGGGGACAGGGGGGACCGGGGAGCTGTTTTTT,CASRGTGGTGELFF
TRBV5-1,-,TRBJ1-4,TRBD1,TGCGCCAGCAGCCAAGGACAGGTGCCTAATGAAAAACTGTTTTTT,CASSQGQVPNEKLFF
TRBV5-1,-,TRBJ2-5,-,TGCGCCAGCAGCTTGTTGGGCATACAAGAGACCCAGTACTTC,CASSLLGIQETQYF